A selection of T cell receptor beta chains follows, all from one sample in a study of response to subunit inactivated influenza vaccine. TCRdb analysed the RT-PCR reads with MiXCR anew, one entry per CDR3 protein. The data contain approximately 530,000 distinct CDR3 sequences, about an eighth of them seen just once; the ten biggest clones take up around 13%. The material sequenced was PBMCs from blood, taken 40 to 50 days after vaccination. The origin of the receptors is a man aged 45-65 years who received an inactivated influenza vaccine. CDR3s include the opening cysteine and the closing phenylalanine or tryptophan. A D gene is named only where the DNA matches it firmly. A row's size may be missing; if present it is once, few, many or a size class.

D gene: -; J gene: TRBJ2-1; V gene: TRBV10-2; clone size: -; CDR3 DNA: TGCGCCAGCCGTGAGTCGGCCGGCCCGGCCGAGCAGTTCTTC; CDR3 protein: CASRESAGPAEQFF
D gene: TRBD1; J gene: TRBJ1-2; V gene: TRBV15; clone size: few; CDR3 DNA: TGTGCCACCAGCAGAGATGTGACAGGGGGCTTTGGCTACACCTTC; CDR3 protein: CATSRDVTGGFGYTF
D gene: -; J gene: TRBJ2-7; V gene: TRBV12-3/TRBV12-4; clone size: few; CDR3 DNA: TGTGCCAGCAGTTCTAGCGAGTGGGGTGAGCAGTACTTC; CDR3 protein: CASSSSEWGEQYF
D gene: -; J gene: TRBJ2-7; V gene: TRBV7-2; clone size: -; CDR3 DNA: TGTGCCAGCAGCTTGGACAGACTCTACTACGAGCAGTACTTC; CDR3 protein: CASSLDRLYYEQYF
D gene: -; J gene: TRBJ1-2; V gene: TRBV6-5; clone size: many; CDR3 DNA: TGTGCCAGCAGTTACTCGTACCGAACTAACTATGGCTACACCTTC; CDR3 protein: CASSYSYRTNYGYTF
D gene: -; J gene: TRBJ2-1; V gene: TRBV20-1; clone size: -; CDR3 DNA: TGCAGTGCTAGAACCGGGACCCGCTCCTACAATGAGCAGTTCTTC; CDR3 protein: CSARTGTRSYNEQFF
D gene: TRBD1; J gene: TRBJ1-5; V gene: TRBV20-1; clone size: few; CDR3 DNA: TGCAGTGCTAGGACAGGGGCCCGGGGGCCCCAGCATTTT; CDR3 protein: CSARTGARGPQHF
D gene: -; J gene: TRBJ2-5; V gene: TRBV7-8; clone size: many; CDR3 DNA: TGTGCCAGCGCTCCCGACAGGCAAGAGACCCAGTACTTC; CDR3 protein: CASAPDRQETQYF
D gene: -; J gene: TRBJ2-7; V gene: TRBV2; clone size: few; CDR3 DNA: TGTGCCAGCAGTGGTACAGAAGCCTACGAGCAGTACTTC; CDR3 protein: CASSGTEAYEQYF
D gene: TRBD1; J gene: TRBJ1-1; V gene: TRBV9; clone size: few; CDR3 DNA: TGTGCCAGCAGCGTAGGGGCCAGGGGGCCCACTGAAGCTTTCTTT; CDR3 protein: CASSVGARGPTEAFF
D gene: TRBD1; J gene: TRBJ1-6; V gene: TRBV6-2/TRBV6-3; clone size: few; CDR3 DNA: TGTGCCAGCAGTTCTACAGGGGGCGCGGGCTCCTATAATTCACCCCTCCACTTT; CDR3 protein: CASSSTGGAGSYNSPLHF
D gene: -; J gene: TRBJ1-6; V gene: TRBV20-1; clone size: few; CDR3 DNA: TGCAGTGCTAGAAACCCGGGGGAGGGAAAGGATTCACCCCTCCACTTT; CDR3 protein: CSARNPGEGKDSPLHF
D gene: -; J gene: TRBJ2-4; V gene: TRBV28; clone size: -; CDR3 DNA: TGTGCCAGCAGCCCGGGGTGGGCAGAGACCTTAGCCAAAAACATTCAGTACTTC; CDR3 protein: CASSPGWAETLAKNIQYF
D gene: TRBD2; J gene: TRBJ2-7; V gene: TRBV5-1; clone size: few; CDR3 DNA: TGCGCCAGCAGCTTGGGAGCGGGGGTCGCGTACTCCGAGCAGTACTTC; CDR3 protein: CASSLGAGVAYSEQYF
D gene: -; J gene: TRBJ2-5; V gene: TRBV12-3/TRBV12-4; clone size: many; CDR3 DNA: TGTGCCAGCAGTCTGACAGTTGAGACCCAGTACTTC; CDR3 protein: CASSLTVETQYF
D gene: TRBD2; J gene: TRBJ2-1; V gene: TRBV6-4; clone size: many; CDR3 DNA: TGTGCCAGCAGTGATGTTAGCGGGGTCTACAATGAGCAGTTCTTC; CDR3 protein: CASSDVSGVYNEQFF
D gene: TRBD2; J gene: TRBJ2-2; V gene: TRBV7-9; clone size: few; CDR3 DNA: TGTGCCAGCAGCTTAGTACGCGGGAGCACTACCGGGGAGCTGTTTTTT; CDR3 protein: CASSLVRGSTTGELFF
D gene: -; J gene: TRBJ1-1; V gene: TRBV4-2; clone size: -; CDR3 DNA: TGTGCCAGCAGCCAAGATGGGATTTCAGCCGATGAAGCTTTCTTT; CDR3 protein: CASSQDGISADEAFF
D gene: TRBD1; J gene: TRBJ2-1; V gene: TRBV30; clone size: -; CDR3 DNA: TGTGCCTGGGGCGGGACAGGGGTTGCAAATGAGCAGTTCTTC; CDR3 protein: CAWGGTGVANEQFF